This T cell receptor beta chain was obtained from a study of neurological immune-mediated disorders. Study background: Multiple sclerosis patients numbering about 34 comprised roughly 31 relapsing-remitting and 3 secondary progressive patients.

Germline assignment: CDR1 SGHRS and CDR2 YFSETQ. The CDR3 is 12 amino acids. V shed 3 bases and J shed 10 bases, with 13 bases lying between them. TCRdb recomputed calls from the 5' RACE reads with MiXCR, one row per CDR3 protein. Of around 61,000 distinct CDR3 sequences listed, more than 4.5% were seen once; the top ten hold around 5.3%. Overall study results and limits: One cluster of related CDR3 sequences contained, by phylogenetic grouping, the repertoires of 18 of 34 multiple sclerosis patients and formed a possible signature.

The table lists this clonotype with many counts. What it binds is unknown. The J gene is TRBJ1-1, the V gene TRBV5-1; D remains ambiguous. The receptor was isolated from a human donor with multiple sclerosis. The donor label of this sample is uncertain. The specimen sequenced was PBMCs. The CDR3 coding sequence is TGCGCCAGCAGCTCCATCGGCGGCCGAGCTTTCTTT. This sequence encodes CASSSIGGRAFF.